This T cell receptor beta chain was observed in a study of blood T cell repertoires in COVID-19. About the study: Material from acute and convalescent COVID-19 was sourced from the United States, Italy and Spain.

The protocol was immunoSEQ multiplex PCR, while the TCRdb copy is restricted to in-frame clones and leaves out a portion. The repertoire holds some 190,000 clones, with roughly 80% as singletons. The CDR3 runs to 15 residues. Germline values: CDR1 KGHSH, CDR2 LQKENI. Between the trimmed V and J ends, which lost 3 bases and 3 bases, there was a span of 11 bases. The sample comprised peripheral blood. The V and J genes are TRBV18 and TRBJ2-2, with D possibly TRBD2 on 7 matching bases. The receptor was isolated from a woman aged 50 to 60 with acute or convalescent COVID-19. CDR3 sequence: CASSPRGGDTGELFF. Written as DNA, the CDR3 is TGTGCCAGCTCACCCCGAGGGGGGGACACCGGGGAGCTGTTTTTT. Using reference TRBV18 and TRBJ2-2 for the parts outside the CDR3, the full variable domain is NAGVMQNPRHLVRRRGQEARLRCSPMKGHSHVYWYRQLPEEGLKFMVYLQKENIIDESGMPKERFSAEFPKEGPSILRIQQVVRGDSAAYFCASSPRGGDTGELFFGEGSRLTVL.